A selection of T cell receptor beta chains follows, all from one sample in a study of somatic mutations in cytotoxic T cells in rheumatoid arthritis. Data came from immunoSEQ multiplex PCR; TCRdb stores just in-frame clones and leaves some out. The table includes about 17,000 clones, 60% to 85% detected once. Material: CD8+ T cells sorted from blood. The receptors were gathered from an adult with rheumatoid arthritis. The CDR3 runs from the conserved cysteine through the conserved F or W. A D gene is named only where the DNA matches it firmly. A clone size is listed for some rows: how often the clone was seen (once, few, many), or a class if it is expanded.

size,J,D,V,DNA,CDR3
once,TRBJ1-5,-,TRBV30,TGTGCCTGGAGTGTTGGAGACTATCAGCCCCAGCATTTT,CAWSVGDYQPQHF
-,TRBJ1-1,-,TRBV30,TGTGCCTGGAGTGTGACCGAGAGCACTGAAGCTTTCTTT,CAWSVTESTEAFF
-,TRBJ1-4,-,TRBV9,TGTGCCAGCAGCCCCTGGACTAATGAAAAACTGTTTTTT,CASSPWTNEKLFF
-,TRBJ1-6,TRBD1,TRBV4-2,TGTGCCAGCAGCCAAGATCGTGGGACAGGGGCCTTCGAATCACCCCTCCACTTT,CASSQDRGTGAFESPLHF
once,TRBJ2-1,TRBD1,TRBV2,TGTGCCAGCAGTGGGACAGGGGGGGGATACAATGAGCAGTTCTTC,CASSGTGGGYNEQFF
-,TRBJ1-3,-,TRBV30,TGTGCCTGGAGTGATGGCCTTAGAAACACCATATATTTT,CAWSDGLRNTIYF
-,TRBJ2-5,TRBD2,TRBV5-6,TGTGCCAGCAACTTATCAGCGGGGCGGAAGACCCAGTACTTC,CASNLSAGRKTQYF
-,TRBJ1-6,-,TRBV21-1,TGTGCCAGCAGCAAAGGGCACCGGGACAGGGGCCGCTCCACTTATAATTCACCCCTCCACTTT,CASSKGHRDRGRSTYNSPLHF
-,TRBJ2-3,-,TRBV5-1,TGCGCCAGCAGCATGCGGCGGAGCACAGATACGCAGTATTTT,CASSMRRSTDTQYF
-,TRBJ2-5,-,TRBV6-5,TGTGCCAGCAGTTATGGGCTGCAGGGCGAGACCCAGTACTTC,CASSYGLQGETQYF
once,TRBJ1-6,-,TRBV5-6,TGTGCCAGCAGCCCTTGGCCTGGACAGATCAATTCACCCCTCCACTTT,CASSPWPGQINSPLHF
-,TRBJ2-1,TRBD2,TRBV4-1,TGCGCCAGCAGCCCACAGGGACTAGCGGAAATTTACAATGAGCAGTTCTTC,CASSPQGLAEIYNEQFF
-,TRBJ1-5,-,TRBV2,TGTGCCAGCTGGGAAGGTGGGTTTAATCGGCCCCAGCATTTT,CASWEGGFNRPQHF
few,TRBJ2-3,-,TRBV7-8,TGTGCCAGCAGCCCCGGGCACTCGGGTACGCAGTATTTT,CASSPGHSGTQYF
-,TRBJ1-1,TRBD1,TRBV5-1,TGCGCCAGCAGCACCCCGACAGGGAAGACTGAAGCTTTCTTT,CASSTPTGKTEAFF
-,TRBJ2-1,TRBD2,TRBV13,TGTGCCAGCAGCCTTAAAGCGAGATTTGCGGGGGATGAGCAGTTCTTC,CASSLKARFAGDEQFF
few,TRBJ2-1,-,TRBV10-1,TGCGCCAGCAGTGCTGTCGGGACCACGAATGAGCAGTTCTTC,CASSAVGTTNEQFF
-,TRBJ2-7,-,TRBV6-5,TGTGCCAGCAGTTACTCGTGGTCCTACGAGCAGTACTTC,CASSYSWSYEQYF
-,TRBJ2-7,-,TRBV6-1,TGTGCCAGCGTCGGGGAGCAGTACTTC,CASVGEQYF
once,TRBJ2-5,TRBD1,TRBV7-8,TGTGCCAGCAGCTTAGCTACAGGGGCGGAGACCCAGTACTTC,CASSLATGAETQYF
-,TRBJ2-7,-,TRBV21-1,TGTGCCAGCAAAAAAAGGGAGATTAGCTCCTACGAGCAGTACTTC,CASKKREISSYEQYF
-,TRBJ1-5,-,TRBV6-1,TGTGCCAGCAGTGATCCTACGACATACAATCAGCCCCAGCATTTT,CASSDPTTYNQPQHF
-,TRBJ1-2,-,TRBV9,TGTGCCAGCAGCGTAGGCCCAGTTAGGGAGGACTATGGCTACACCTTC,CASSVGPVREDYGYTF
-,TRBJ1-1,-,TRBV10-3,TGTACCTACGAGTTGGAAGGCACTGAAGCTTTCTTT,CTYELEGTEAFF
-,TRBJ1-4,-,TRBV11-2,TGTGCCAGCCCTACGAAGCTGTTTTTT,CASPTKLFF
-,TRBJ1-4,-,TRBV30,TGTGCCTGGTCAGGTGGGGAAAAACTGTTTTTT,CAWSGGEKLFF
few,TRBJ1-6,TRBD1,TRBV28,TGTGCCAGCAGTTTATTAGTGGGACAGTATAATTCACCCCTCCACTTT,CASSLLVGQYNSPLHF
-,TRBJ2-1,-,TRBV9,TGTGCCAGCAGCCCTCGAGGGGGGGCCTACAATGAGCAGTTCTTC,CASSPRGGAYNEQFF
-,TRBJ2-7,-,TRBV15,TGTGCCACCGCAAGGGCCGACTCCTACGAGCAGTACTTC,CATARADSYEQYF
once,TRBJ2-1,TRBD2,TRBV6-1,TGTGCCAGCAGTGAAGTAGGGCGGGGGGCCTACAATGAGCAGTTCTTC,CASSEVGRGAYNEQFF
-,TRBJ2-3,-,TRBV7-6,TGTGCCAGCAGCGCTTGGGGCCGAGTTGGTTCAGATACGCAGTATTTT,CASSAWGRVGSDTQYF
-,TRBJ2-1,-,TRBV13,TGTGCCAGCGACCTTGACGGAGAGCAGTTCTTC,CASDLDGEQFF
-,TRBJ2-7,-,TRBV11-2,TGTGCCAGCAGCTTATCCCCTGGGAGATTTACTGGCGAGCAGTACTTC,CASSLSPGRFTGEQYF
-,TRBJ2-1,TRBD2,TRBV7-6,TGTGCCAGCAGCCTAGCCCTAGCGGGGTACTACAATGAGCAGTTCTTC,CASSLALAGYYNEQFF
-,TRBJ1-1,-,TRBV18,TGTGCCAGCTCACCGCCGAACAAAAACACTGAAGCTTTCTTT,CASSPPNKNTEAFF
few,TRBJ1-6,-,TRBV9,TGTGCCAGCAGCGTGGGGGGAGCACCCCTCCACTTT,CASSVGGAPLHF
-,TRBJ1-1,-,TRBV27,TGTGCCAGCAGCGTGACCCAGGGAGGGACTGAAGCTTTCTTT,CASSVTQGGTEAFF
-,TRBJ1-5,-,TRBV4-1,TGCGCCAGCAGCCAATGGCAGGGAAGTCAGCCCCAGCATTTT,CASSQWQGSQPQHF
-,TRBJ1-6,-,TRBV4-1,TGCGCCAGCAGCCAAGAATCAGGGAGGAATTCACCCCTCCACTTT,CASSQESGRNSPLHF
-,TRBJ2-7,-,TRBV7-9,TGTGCCAGCAGCTCGGGGGAGGGGGGGAGCTTTTACGAGCAGTACTTC,CASSSGEGGSFYEQYF
-,TRBJ1-1,-,TRBV7-9,TGTGCCAGCAGCCCAGACAGAATAAACACTGAAGCTTTCTTT,CASSPDRINTEAFF
-,TRBJ1-2,-,TRBV7-8,TGTGCCAGCAGCTTAGCGCGGGGATCTTCCTATGGCTACACCTTC,CASSLARGSSYGYTF
-,TRBJ2-4,-,TRBV19,TGTGCCAGTAGTATCCCCAGGGATACGGCCAAAAACATTCAGTACTTC,CASSIPRDTAKNIQYF
-,TRBJ2-1,-,TRBV4-1,TGCGCCAGCAGCTCCCAGAGCTACAATGAGCAGTTCTTC,CASSSQSYNEQFF
-,TRBJ2-1,-,TRBV12-5,TGTGCTAGTGGTTTGCCCGACCGGGGGCCCTACAATGAGCAGTTCTTC,CASGLPDRGPYNEQFF
-,TRBJ2-1,-,TRBV6-1,TGTGCCAGCAGTGGGGGACTGGTTTACAATGAGCAGTTCTTC,CASSGGLVYNEQFF
-,TRBJ1-3,-,TRBV9,TGTGCCAGCAGCGTAGGTACGGGCGGAAACACCATATATTTT,CASSVGTGGNTIYF
-,TRBJ1-1,-,TRBV5-8,TGTGCCAGCAGCTTGACTCAGGGACACACTGAAGCTTTCTTT,CASSLTQGHTEAFF
-,TRBJ2-7,-,TRBV5-1,TGCGCCAGCAGCTCCGAACAGAGCTCCTACGAGCAGTACTTC,CASSSEQSSYEQYF
-,TRBJ2-4,-,TRBV6-1,TGTGCCAGCCCCCCCCCGTCCTTAGCCAAAAACATTCAGTACTTC,CASPPPSLAKNIQYF